The 29 T cell receptor beta chains below come from one sample, sequenced in a study of shared clonotypes between healthy human individuals. Produced via immunoSEQ multiplex PCR; TCRdb's table is partial and in-frame only. The sample shows around 980,000 clones, around three quarters of them seen only once. The sample comprised memory CD4+ T cells from PBMCs. Subset: CD45RA-negative fraction. Receptors were obtained from a man aged 18 to 30 in good health. Some clones in this sample may be carry-over from other donors' samples.

This clone was observed once. The V gene is TRBV6-5, the J gene TRBJ2-3; D call uncertain. The CDR3 consists of 14 residues. Germline CDR1 and CDR2: MNHEY and SVGAGI. V was shortened by 8 bases and J by 2 bases, with 14 bases between the two germline ends. This CDR3 reads CASQLNFNTDTQYF. The CDR3 DNA follows: TGTGCCAGCCAGCTCAACTTTAACACAGATACGCAGTATTTT.

V usage is TRBV29-1 and J usage is TRBJ2-3; 11 bases map to TRBD2. Germline loops: CDR1 SQVTM, CDR2 ANQGSEA. The V gene end was trimmed by 6 bases and the J gene end by 0 bases; junction bases not matched to a gene: 8. The CDR3 sequence is 16 residues long. Written as DNA, the CDR3 is TGCAGCGTACAGCGACTAGCGGGATTAAGCACAGATACGCAGTATTTT. Translated: CSVQRLAGLSTDTQYF.

V usage is TRBV27 and J usage is TRBJ2-7; perhaps TRBD1 as D (5 bases). Per germline, CDR1 MNHEY and CDR2 SMNVEV (reference sequence). This CDR3 spans 13 amino acids. V gave up 6 bases and J gave up 6 bases, with 15 bases separating them. Written as DNA, the CDR3 is TGTGCCAGCAGATTCAGGGCGGCGTCCGAGCAGTACTTC. The encoded protein is CASRFRAASEQYF.

In the case of this clone: This may stem from a read error, because a much larger clone lies one nucleotide away. The rearrangement links TRBV25-1 to TRBJ2-2; either TRBD1 or TRBD2 may fit D (5 bases each). The CDR3 length is 15 residues. The germline V gene encodes CDR1 MGHDK and CDR2 SYGVNS. CDR3 bases: TGTACCAGCAAGTCCGGGACGGCAAACACCGGGGAGCTGTTTTTT. It codes for CTSKSGTANTGELFF.

Here the CDR3 reads CASSQRDSANSPLHF. The CDR3 DNA follows: TGCGCCAGCAGCCAGCGGGACAGCGCCAATTCACCCCTCCACTTT. V usage is TRBV4-1 and J usage is TRBJ1-6, with TRBD1 matching 7 bases. Germline V lookup: CDR1 MGHRA, CDR2 YSYEKL. The CDR3 has 15 residues. Germline trimming cut 3 bases from V and 7 bases from J; bases unmatched to any gene: 6.

The chain recombines TRBV7-2 with TRBJ2-1; TRBD2 agrees at 9 bases. The CDR3 consists of 14 residues. Trimming cost V 8 bases and J 2 bases; bases outside gene matches: 4. Germline values: CDR1 SGHTA, CDR2 FQGNSA. As DNA, the CDR3 is TGTGCCAGCTCTAGCGGGGATACCTACAATGAGCAGTTCTTC. Amino acid sequence: CASSSGDTYNEQFF.

The chain couples TRBV5-1 to TRBJ1-4, with D unclear. The CDR3 is 13 residues long. Germline CDR1 is SGHRS and CDR2 is YFSETQ. Trimming cost V 7 bases and J 4 bases, with 11 bases left between them. The CDR3 loop is CASAPAVNEKLFF. The CDR3 bases are TGCGCCAGCGCCCCCGCCGTTAATGAAAAACTGTTTTTT.

About this clone: The same CDR3 arises from other DNA sequences in this sample as well. The chain has TRBV9 and TRBJ1-1, with D possibly matching TRBD1 (6 bases). Germline CDR1 SGDLS, CDR2 YYNGEE. Trimming took off 3 bases at V and 1 base at J, with 10 bases between the two ends. The CDR3 runs to 14 residues. For the CDR3, the DNA is TGTGCCAGCAGCGCCCGGACAGCGAACACTGAAGCTTTCTTT. Its protein is CASSARTANTEAFF.

The chain recombines TRBV7-9 with TRBJ2-2; D perhaps matches TRBD1 (5 bases). The CDR3 extends over 14 amino acids. CDR1 and CDR2 (germline): SEHNR, FQNEAQ (reference sequence). V was clipped by 0 bases and J by 7 bases, with 9 bases between them. The CDR3 DNA is TGTGCCAGCAGCTTAGCCTACCAGGGCGGGGAGCTGTTTTTT. This encodes CASSLAYQGGELFF.

V and J are TRBV14 and TRBJ2-3, with TRBD1 matching over 7 bases. The germline gives CDR1 SGHDN, CDR2 FVKESK. The CDR3 spans 16 residues. J lost 2 bases, V lost 3 bases, and 8 bases had no gene match. The CDR3 sequence is CASSQMTGLFTDTQYF. CDR3 sequence (DNA): TGTGCCAGCAGCCAGATGACAGGGCTTTTCACAGATACGCAGTATTTT.

The V call is TRBV5-1, the J call TRBJ2-4; 7 bases map to TRBD2. Germline CDR1 is SGHRS and CDR2 is YFSETQ. This CDR3 has 16 amino acids. V shed 4 bases and J 7 bases; nucleotides not matched to a gene: 14. This CDR3 reads CASSPSGAGGPNIQYF. In nucleotides, the CDR3 is TGCGCCAGCAGCCCGAGCGGGGCAGGCGGCCCGAACATTCAGTACTTC.

The rearrangement uses TRBV15 and TRBJ2-5, with 10 bases matching TRBD1. Germline V CDR1 and CDR2: LNHNV, YYDKDF (reference sequence). After removal of 5 bases from V and 7 bases from J, the junction contained 7 bases not matched to a gene. The CDR3 covers 14 residues. CDR3 sequence reads: CATSVGQGVVTQYF. The CDR3, as DNA: TGTGCCACCAGCGTCGGACAGGGGGTCGTGACCCAGTACTTC.

The gene calls are TRBV11-3 and TRBJ2-3, with D uncertain. The CDR3 has 15 amino acids. Trimming cost V 2 bases and J 1 base, with 10 bases left between them. Germline CDR1 and CDR2: SGHNT and YENEEA. As DNA, the CDR3 is TGTGCCAGCAGCTTAAATGGGCTCCGCACAGATACGCAGTATTTT. This sequence encodes CASSLNGLRTDTQYF.

The chain uses TRBV19 and TRBJ2-3; D might be TRBD1 or TRBD2, each matching 5 bases. Germline CDR1 and CDR2: LNHDA and SQIVND (reference sequence). The CDR3 extends over 14 amino acids. V was clipped by 5 bases and J by 4 bases, with 13 bases between them. CDR3 sequence reads: CASSATGDADTQYF. DNA of the CDR3: TGTGCCAGTAGTGCCACTGGGGACGCAGATACGCAGTATTTT.

This clone was counted once. The rearrangement joins TRBV2 to TRBJ2-1; 10 nucleotides agree with TRBD2. With V trimmed by 6 bases and J by 4 bases, 6 bases remained unmatched. The CDR3 contains 15 residues. The germline gives CDR1 SNHLY, CDR2 FYNNEI. CDR3 loop: CASRAIAGGYNEQFF. The CDR3 nucleotides are TGTGCCAGCAGGGCCATAGCGGGAGGATACAATGAGCAGTTCTTC.

The gene calls are TRBV10-3 and TRBJ2-7, with a weak D call TRBD2 (6 bases). The ends were cut back, 4 bases at V and 3 bases at J, with 16 bases in the middle. There are 15 residues in the CDR3. CDR1 is ENHRY and CDR2 is SYGVKD in the germline V gene. The CDR3 sequence: CAISAAEGSDYEQYF. DNA of the CDR3: TGTGCCATCAGTGCAGCGGAGGGCTCTGACTACGAGCAGTACTTC.

A note on this clone: The same CDR3 can be traced to other DNA sequences in this sample. The chain is built from TRBV7-9 and TRBJ2-5; 10 bases agree with TRBD2. This CDR3 comprises 15 residues. V lost 0 bases to trimming and J lost 5 bases; unmatched junction nucleotides: 3. CDR1 is SEHNR, CDR2 FQNEAQ, per germline (reference sequence). CDR3 DNA: TGTGCCAGCAGCTTAGCTCTAGCGGGAGAGGAGACCCAGTACTTC. It translates to CASSLALAGEETQYF.

The rearrangement joins TRBV7-9 to TRBJ2-1; a weak D match, TRBD1 (5 bases). Germline CDR1 reads SEHNR; CDR2 reads FQNEAQ (reference sequence). V lost 6 bases and J lost 8, with 20 bases in between. The CDR3 sequence is 15 residues long. The chain's CDR3 is CASSRGAGPYDEQFF. The DNA for the CDR3 is TGTGCCAGCAGTAGGGGCGCCGGACCCTATGATGAGCAGTTCTTC.

The genes are TRBV21-1 and TRBJ1-4; TRBD1 is the table's D call, not checked against the DNA. TRBV21-1 is assigned pseudogene status. The CDR3 extends over 15 amino acids. The CDR3 loop reads CASSKSTGDNEKLFF. In nucleotides, the CDR3 is TGTGCCAGCAGCAAATCAACAGGGGATAATGAAAAACTGTTTTTT.

The V gene is TRBV5-4, the J gene TRBJ2-1; 11 bases fit TRBD2. The V gene end was trimmed by 4 bases and the J gene end by 7 bases; junction bases not matched to a gene: 13. The V gene's germline CDR1 is SGHNT and CDR2 YYREEE (reference sequence). The CDR3 sequence is 17 residues long. For the CDR3, the DNA is TGTGCCAGCAGCCCCGCCCAGGCTAGCGGGAGGATAAATGAGCAGTTCTTC. It codes for CASSPAQASGRINEQFF.

The genes are TRBV18 and TRBJ1-1, with a tentative D call TRBD1 (5 bases). Germline assignment: CDR1 KGHSH and CDR2 LQKENI. This CDR3 region has 14 residues. Trimming took 2 bases from V and 4 from J, leaving 11 bases between them. The DNA of the CDR3 is TGTGCCAGCTCACCATCCTTTCAGGGCACTGAAGCTTTCTTT. Amino acid sequence: CASSPSFQGTEAFF. The whole variable domain, remainder taken from reference TRBV18 and TRBJ1-1, is NAGVMQNPRHLVRRRGQEARLRCSPMKGHSHVYWYRQLPEEGLKFMVYLQKENIIDESGMPKERFSAEFPKEGPSILRIQQVVRGDSAAYFCASSPSFQGTEAFFGQGTRLTVV.

The chain recombines TRBV7-8 with TRBJ2-1; 7 bases agree with TRBD2. V lost 2 bases to trimming and J lost 2 bases; unmatched junction nucleotides: 6. CDR3 size: 16 residues. Germline V gene sequence: CDR1 SGHVS, CDR2 FQNEAQ. This CDR3 is CASSLRWEGPYNEQFF. CDR3 bases: TGTGCCAGCAGCTTACGGTGGGAGGGACCCTACAATGAGCAGTTCTTC.

This clone was picked up many times. The chain carries TRBV4-1 and TRBJ2-1, with D possibly matching TRBD2 (5 bases). Trimming pared 4 bases from V and 5 bases from J, leaving 12 bases between. The CDR3 totals 14 residues. Germline assignment: CDR1 MGHRA and CDR2 YSYEKL. CDR3 residues: CASSRGSGNNEQFF. CDR3 DNA sequence: TGCGCCAGCAGCCGAGGGAGTGGGAACAATGAGCAGTTCTTC.

V gene TRBV18 combines with J gene TRBJ1-3; 9 bases fit TRBD1. Trimming removed 4 bases from V and 3 bases from J; junction bases left unmatched: 7. The CDR3 has 16 amino acids. Germline V gene data show CDR1 as KGHSH and CDR2 as LQKENI. The CDR3 DNA sequence: TGTGCCAGCTCACTGGGACAGGGATCGCTTGGAAACACCATATATTTT. Translated: CASSLGQGSLGNTIYF.

As to this clone: The sample carries other DNA sequences with the same CDR3. V is TRBV2 and J is TRBJ2-1; 11 positions match TRBD2. With 6 bases clipped from V and 4 bases from J, the junction kept 5 bases outside the gene matches. The CDR3 totals 15 residues. Germline V gives CDR1 SNHLY, CDR2 FYNNEI. The CDR3 DNA is TGTGCCAGCAGGGCGACTAGCGGGGTTTACAATGAGCAGTTCTTC. Its translation is CASRATSGVYNEQFF. Using reference TRBV2 and TRBJ2-1 for the parts outside the CDR3, the full variable domain is EPEVTQTPSHQVTQMGQEVILRCVPISNHLYFYWYRQILGQKVEFLVSFYNNEISEKSEIFDDQFSVERPDGSNFTLKIRSTKLEDSAMYFCASRATSGVYNEQFFGPGTRLTVL.

For this clone: This likely traces to a read error, being one base from a far larger clone. This chain connects TRBV28 to TRBJ1-4; D uncertain. This CDR3 region has 15 residues. CDR1 MDHEN and CDR2 SYDVKM come from the germline V gene. The chain's CDR3 is CASSLAPGDNEKLSF. The CDR3, as DNA: TGTGCCAGCTCCTTGGCCCCAGGAGATAATGAAAAACTGTCTTTT.

The J gene is TRBJ2-6, the V gene TRBV28; 7 bases align to TRBD1. The CDR3 has 16 residues. The trim removed 3 bases at V and 4 bases at J, leaving 6 bases unmatched. Germline CDR1 is MDHEN and CDR2 is SYDVKM. CDR3 sequence (DNA): TGTGCCAGCAGTTTCCTTACAGGGGACGGGGCCAACGTCCTGACTTTC. Translating it yields CASSFLTGDGANVLTF. Looking up the rest from reference TRBV28 and TRBJ2-6 gives the full variable domain: DVKVTQSSRYLVKRTGEKVFLECVQDMDHENMFWYRQDPGLGLRLIYFSYDVKMKEKGDIPEGYSVSREKKERFSLILESASTNQTSMYLCASSFLTGDGANVLTFGAGSRLTVL.

This clone was picked up one time. V is TRBV6-5 and J is TRBJ2-7, with D possibly being TRBD2 (5 bases). The CDR3 has 15 residues. Per the germline V gene, CDR1 is MNHEY and CDR2 is SVGAGI. V gave up 6 bases and J gave up 7 bases, with 22 bases separating them. The CDR3 loop reads CASSLTGEGPREQYF. CDR3 nucleotides: TGTGCCAGCAGCTTGACCGGGGAAGGGCCTCGTGAGCAGTACTTC.

This clone was recorded only once. As DNA, the CDR3 is TGCGCCAGCAGCCCGCGTACCCACGGGGAGCAGTACTTC. Translated: CASSPRTHGEQYF. The J gene is TRBJ2-7, the V gene TRBV4-1, with no clear D. V was pared by 4 bases and J by 7 bases, with 14 bases between. CDR1 MGHRA and CDR2 YSYEKL come from the germline V gene. The CDR3 extends over 13 amino acids.